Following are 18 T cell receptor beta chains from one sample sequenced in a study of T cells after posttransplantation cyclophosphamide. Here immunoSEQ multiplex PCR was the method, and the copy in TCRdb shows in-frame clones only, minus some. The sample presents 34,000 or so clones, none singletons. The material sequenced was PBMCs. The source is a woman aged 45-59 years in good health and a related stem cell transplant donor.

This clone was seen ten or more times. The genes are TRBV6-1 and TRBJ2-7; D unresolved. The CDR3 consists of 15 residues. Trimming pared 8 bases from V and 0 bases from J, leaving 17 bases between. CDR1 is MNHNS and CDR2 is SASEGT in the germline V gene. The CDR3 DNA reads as TGTGCCAGCTGCCCAAACTTAATTGGCTCCTACGAGCAGTACTTC. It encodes CASCPNLIGSYEQYF.

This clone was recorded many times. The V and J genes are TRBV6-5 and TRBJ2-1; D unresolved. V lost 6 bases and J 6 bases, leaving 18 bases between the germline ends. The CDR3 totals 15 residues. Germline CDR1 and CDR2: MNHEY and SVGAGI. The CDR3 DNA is TGTGCCAGCAGCGCCCGAATAGATAATAGCAATGAGCAGTTCTTC. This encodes CASSARIDNSNEQFF.

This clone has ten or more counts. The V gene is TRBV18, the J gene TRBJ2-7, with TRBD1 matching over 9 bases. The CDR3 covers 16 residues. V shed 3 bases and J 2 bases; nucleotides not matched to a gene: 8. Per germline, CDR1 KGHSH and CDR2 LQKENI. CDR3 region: CASSPRQGGRTYEQYF. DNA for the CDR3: TGTGCCAGCTCACCCCGACAGGGGGGGAGGACCTACGAGCAGTACTTC.

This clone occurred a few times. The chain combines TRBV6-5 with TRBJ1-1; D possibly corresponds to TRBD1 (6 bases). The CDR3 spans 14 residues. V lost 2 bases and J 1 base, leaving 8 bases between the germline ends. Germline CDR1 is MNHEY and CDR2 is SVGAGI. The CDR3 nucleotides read TGTGCCAGCAGTTACAGGACAGAGAACACTGAAGCTTTCTTT. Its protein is CASSYRTENTEAFF.

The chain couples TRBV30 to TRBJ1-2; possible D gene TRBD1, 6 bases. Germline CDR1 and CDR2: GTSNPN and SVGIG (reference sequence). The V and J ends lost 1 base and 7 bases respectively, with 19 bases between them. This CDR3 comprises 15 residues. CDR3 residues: CAWSGGLQGESGYTF. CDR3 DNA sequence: TGTGCCTGGAGTGGGGGACTACAGGGCGAGTCTGGCTACACCTTC.

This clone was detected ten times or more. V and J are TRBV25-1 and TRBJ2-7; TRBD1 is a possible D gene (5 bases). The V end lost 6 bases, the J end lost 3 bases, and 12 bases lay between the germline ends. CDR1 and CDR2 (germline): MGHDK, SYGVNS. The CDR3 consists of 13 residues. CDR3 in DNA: TGTGCCAGCAGGTCGACAGACGGCTACGAGCAGTACTTC. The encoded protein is CASRSTDGYEQYF.

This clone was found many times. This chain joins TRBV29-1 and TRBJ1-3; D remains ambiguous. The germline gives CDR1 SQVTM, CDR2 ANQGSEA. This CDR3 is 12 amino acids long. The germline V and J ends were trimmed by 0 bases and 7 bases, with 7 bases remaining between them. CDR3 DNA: TGCAGCGTTGAAGAATTCAGGAACACCATATATTTT. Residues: CSVEEFRNTIYF.

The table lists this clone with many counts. The CDR3 region has the DNA TGTGCCAGCAGACTAAACGGGGAGAGGGGGACCTACGAGCAGTACTTC. This codes for CASRLNGERGTYEQYF. The V gene is TRBV28, the J gene TRBJ2-7; a weak D match, TRBD1 (6 bases). Germline assignment: CDR1 MDHEN and CDR2 SYDVKM. This CDR3 comprises 16 residues. V was shortened by 6 bases and J by 2 bases, with 20 bases between the two germline ends.

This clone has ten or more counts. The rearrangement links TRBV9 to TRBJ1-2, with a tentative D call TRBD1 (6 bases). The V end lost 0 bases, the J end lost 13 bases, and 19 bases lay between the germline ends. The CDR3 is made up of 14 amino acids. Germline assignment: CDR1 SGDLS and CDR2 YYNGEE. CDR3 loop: CASSVAQSGDASTF. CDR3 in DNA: TGTGCCAGCAGCGTAGCCCAATCAGGGGACGCCTCCACCTTC.

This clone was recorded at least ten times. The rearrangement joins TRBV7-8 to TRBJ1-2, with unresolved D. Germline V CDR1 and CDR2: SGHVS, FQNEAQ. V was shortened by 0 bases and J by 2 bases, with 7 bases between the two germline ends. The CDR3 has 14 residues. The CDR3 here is CASSLAARNYGYTF. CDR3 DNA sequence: TGTGCCAGCAGCTTAGCAGCTAGAAACTATGGCTACACCTTC.

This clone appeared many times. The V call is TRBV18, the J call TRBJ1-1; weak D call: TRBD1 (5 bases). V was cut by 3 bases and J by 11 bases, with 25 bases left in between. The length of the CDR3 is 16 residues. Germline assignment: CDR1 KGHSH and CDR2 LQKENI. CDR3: CASSPSSVVIGHMAFF. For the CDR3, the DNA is TGTGCCAGCTCACCGAGCTCAGTCGTTATCGGACATATGGCTTTCTTT.

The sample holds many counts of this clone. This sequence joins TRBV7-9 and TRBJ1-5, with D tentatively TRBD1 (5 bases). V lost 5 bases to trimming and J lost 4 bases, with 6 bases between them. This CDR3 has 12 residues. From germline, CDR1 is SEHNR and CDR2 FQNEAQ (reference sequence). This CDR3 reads CASSQGNQPQHF. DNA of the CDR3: TGTGCCAGCAGCCAGGGAAATCAGCCCCAGCATTTT. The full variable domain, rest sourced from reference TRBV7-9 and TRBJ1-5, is DTGVSQNPRHKITKRGQNVTFRCDPISEHNRLYWYRQTLGQGPEFLTYFQNEAQLEKSRLLSDRFSAERPKGSFSTLEIQRTEQGDSAMYLCASSQGNQPQHFGDGTRLSIL.

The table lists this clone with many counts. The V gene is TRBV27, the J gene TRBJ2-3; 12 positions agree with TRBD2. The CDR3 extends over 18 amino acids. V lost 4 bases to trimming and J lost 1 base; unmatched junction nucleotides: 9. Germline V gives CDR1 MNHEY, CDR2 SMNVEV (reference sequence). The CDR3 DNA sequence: TGTGCCAGCAGTTCGACTAGCGGGAGTTTCCCCCGCACAGATACGCAGTATTTT. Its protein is CASSSTSGSFPRTDTQYF.

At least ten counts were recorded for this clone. CDR3 in DNA: TGTGCCAGCAGCCCCCGGGGGTTCATTAGCGGATACGAGCAGTACTTC. This gives the protein CASSPRGFISGYEQYF. This chain links TRBV7-2 with TRBJ2-7, with D maybe TRBD2 (6 bases). Germline CDR1 is SGHTA and CDR2 is FQGNSA. CDR3 length: 16 amino acids. V shed 5 bases and J shed 4 bases, with 21 bases lying between them.

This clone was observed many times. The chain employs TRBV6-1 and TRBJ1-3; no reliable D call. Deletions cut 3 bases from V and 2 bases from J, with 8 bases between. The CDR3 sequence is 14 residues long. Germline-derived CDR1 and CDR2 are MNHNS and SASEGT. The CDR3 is CASSDFGAGNTIYF. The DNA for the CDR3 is TGTGCCAGCAGTGATTTCGGGGCTGGAAACACCATATATTTT.

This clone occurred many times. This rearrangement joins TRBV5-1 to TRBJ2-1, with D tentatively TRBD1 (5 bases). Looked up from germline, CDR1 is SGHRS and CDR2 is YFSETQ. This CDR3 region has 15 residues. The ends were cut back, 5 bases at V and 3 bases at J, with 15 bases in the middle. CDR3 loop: CASRLEAGNYNEQFF. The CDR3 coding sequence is TGCGCCAGCAGGCTTGAGGCAGGGAACTACAATGAGCAGTTCTTC.

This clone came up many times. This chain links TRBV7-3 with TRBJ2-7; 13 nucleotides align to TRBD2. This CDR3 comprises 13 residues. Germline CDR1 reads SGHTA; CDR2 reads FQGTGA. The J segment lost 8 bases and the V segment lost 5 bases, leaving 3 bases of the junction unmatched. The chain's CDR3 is CASSGTSGAKQYF. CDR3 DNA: TGTGCCAGCAGCGGGACTAGCGGGGCCAAGCAGTACTTC.

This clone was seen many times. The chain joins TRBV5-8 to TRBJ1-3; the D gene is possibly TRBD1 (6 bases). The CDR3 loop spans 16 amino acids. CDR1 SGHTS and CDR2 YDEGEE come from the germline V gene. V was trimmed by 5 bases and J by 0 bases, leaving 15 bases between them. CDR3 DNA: TGTGCCAGCAGGTGGCGGGACACGACCTCTGGAAACACCATATATTTT. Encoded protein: CASRWRDTTSGNTIYF.